Sequencing of this T cell receptor beta chain was carried out in a study of STAT5B mutations in CD4+ large granular lymphocyte leukemia. Repertoires were generated with immunoSEQ multiplex PCR, while TCRdb's copy carries only in-frame clones and drops some. Of roughly 40,000 clones listed, 84% were seen once; the top ten hold approximately 0.35%. Material: CD4+ T cells from blood buffy coats. The source is a human donor in good health.

The CDR3 region has the DNA TGTGCCAGCAGTTCGACAGTGAACACTGAAGCTTTCTTT. It encodes CASSSTVNTEAFF. The V and J genes are TRBV5-4 and TRBJ1-1; tentative D call: TRBD1 (5 bases). Trimming cost V 5 bases and J 0 bases, with 8 bases left between them. The CDR3 is made up of 13 amino acids. From germline, CDR1 is SGHNT and CDR2 YYREEE (reference sequence).